This T cell receptor beta chain was captured in a study of OX40 agonist ivuxolimab in advanced cancers. TCRdb's table, derived via immunoSEQ multiplex PCR, lists solely in-frame clones and lacks some. This table holds 78,000 or so clones, around 91% found once. Germline assignment: CDR1 SNHLY and CDR2 FYNNEI. V lost 10 bases, J lost 13 bases, and 10 bases stayed unmatched. The length of the CDR3 is 11 residues. This chain connects TRBV2 to TRBJ1-2, with TRBD1 matching 9 bases. The source is an adult with an advanced solid tumor such as melanoma, head and neck, liver or kidney cancer. The source material was CD4+ or CD8+ T cells sorted from blood, sampled in a trial of the OX40 agonist ivuxolimab. CDR3 coding DNA: TGTGCCACTTCAAGGACAGGGGCTAGCACCTTC. Protein: CATSRTGASTF.